The 8 T cell receptor beta chains presented below share a single source sample, sequenced in a study of cytomegalovirus exposure and HLA in healthy donors. The PCR ran on 60 Vbeta and 13 Jbeta primers. The table came from immunoSEQ multiplex PCR; TCRdb's copy has only in-frame clones and leaves some out. Here the sample spans 120,000 or so clones, around 84% being singletons. Sequenced input: PBMCs. The source of these receptors is a woman aged 40-49 years in good health and CMV-seronegative.

This clone came up a few times. The chain recombines TRBV10-3 with TRBJ1-1, with 9 bases that match TRBD1. Germline V gene sequence: CDR1 ENHRY, CDR2 SYGVKD. V trimming: 7 bases; J trimming: 10 bases; junction bases outside the gene matches: 10. The CDR3 has 13 residues. The CDR3 here is CAITEGQGIPAFF. CDR3 nucleotides: TGTGCCATCACCGAGGGACAGGGTATACCAGCTTTCTTT.

This chain connects TRBV5-5 to TRBJ2-3; 9 positions match TRBD2. The CDR3 runs 16 residues. Germline CDR1 is SGHKS and CDR2 is YYEKEE (reference sequence). J gave up 7 bases and V 0 bases, and 9 bases lay outside the gene matches. CDR3 sequence reads: CASSLGVAGELHTQYF. The CDR3 DNA follows: TGTGCCAGCAGCTTGGGGGTAGCGGGAGAGTTGCATACGCAGTATTTT.

The CDR3 DNA is TGTGCCAGCAGTTTGGTAGCGGGAGGGCCCTACGAGCAGTACTTC. Translating gives CASSLVAGGPYEQYF. V gene TRBV28 combines with J gene TRBJ2-7; 11 bases match TRBD2. The CDR3 covers 15 residues. Looked up from germline, CDR1 is MDHEN and CDR2 is SYDVKM. Trimming removed 3 bases from V and 2 bases from J; junction bases left unmatched: 3. The variable domain in full, completed from reference TRBV28 and TRBJ2-7, reads DVKVTQSSRYLVKRTGEKVFLECVQDMDHENMFWYRQDPGLGLRLIYFSYDVKMKEKGDIPEGYSVSREKKERFSLILESASTNQTSMYLCASSLVAGGPYEQYFGPGTRLTVT.

The chain has TRBV7-9 and TRBJ2-7; TRBD1 agrees at 11 bases. The trim removed 2 bases at V and 7 bases at J, leaving 7 bases unmatched. In germline, CDR1 is SEHNR, CDR2 FQNEAQ (reference sequence). The CDR3 sequence is 15 residues long. DNA of the CDR3: TGTGCCAGCAGCTTACCGGACAGGGGGCTGTGGGAGCAGTACTTC. Its translation: CASSLPDRGLWEQYF.

The rearrangement links TRBV5-4 to TRBJ1-1; 7 nucleotides match TRBD1. V dropped 4 bases and J dropped 4; count of bases not matched to a gene: 4. Germline V lookup: CDR1 SGHNT, CDR2 YYREEE (reference sequence). The CDR3 consists of 13 residues. The CDR3 nucleotides read TGTGCCAGCAGCCCGGACAGGTCCACTGAAGCTTTCTTT. Protein: CASSPDRSTEAFF.

The chain recombines TRBV25-1 with TRBJ2-1; no clear D gene. Germline values: CDR1 MGHDK, CDR2 SYGVNS. V lost 2 bases and J lost 5, with 19 bases in between. The length of the CDR3 is 17 residues. The CDR3 region has the DNA TGTGCCAGCAGTGAAACAAAGCGCCCGGTCCAAGACAATGAGCAGTTCTTC. It translates to CASSETKRPVQDNEQFF.

The rearrangement links TRBV4-2 to TRBJ2-3; D not resolved. The CDR3 totals 17 residues. Germline lookup yields CDR1 LGHNA and CDR2 YNFKEQ. V lost 1 base to trimming and J lost 6 bases, with 20 bases between them. The chain's CDR3 is CASSQARDLDGSDTQYF. The CDR3 nucleotides read TGTGCCAGCAGCCAAGCCCGAGACTTAGACGGTTCGGATACGCAGTATTTT.

The chain uses TRBV11-3 and TRBJ2-5; 9 bases fit TRBD2. Germline CDR1 and CDR2: SGHNT and YENEEA. The CDR3 contains 15 residues. V was pared by 3 bases and J by 4 bases, with 6 bases of the junction left unmatched. The CDR3 coding sequence is TGTGCCAGCAGCTTCGCGGGAGGGCCCGGAGAGACCCAGTACTTC. Translating gives CASSFAGGPGETQYF.